This TCR beta chain came from a study of T cell responses to AZD1222 COVID-19 vaccine. This clone has just a few counts. Its antigen is undetermined. Overall study findings and caveats: CD4 TCRs linked to vaccination spanned spike, dominating at 160-218 and 743-854.

Sequenced by immunoSEQ multiplex PCR; TCRdb stores in-frame clones only, minus some. The table has about 97,000 clones, around 89% seen once; the top ten hold under 8.5%. Germline trimming cut 5 bases from V and 4 bases from J; bases unmatched to any gene: 15. Germline values: CDR1 SGHTA, CDR2 FQGNSA. The CDR3 extends over 17 amino acids. The clonotype was recovered from an adult in good health. The chain is built from TRBV7-2 and TRBJ1-1, with TRBD1 matching over 8 bases. The specimen was peripheral blood, collected on day 0 of AZD1222 vaccination. CDR3 in amino acids: CASSRQSRQGRATEAFF. CDR3 nucleotides: TGTGCCAGCAGCCGTCAATCCAGACAGGGGAGGGCCACTGAAGCTTTCTTT.